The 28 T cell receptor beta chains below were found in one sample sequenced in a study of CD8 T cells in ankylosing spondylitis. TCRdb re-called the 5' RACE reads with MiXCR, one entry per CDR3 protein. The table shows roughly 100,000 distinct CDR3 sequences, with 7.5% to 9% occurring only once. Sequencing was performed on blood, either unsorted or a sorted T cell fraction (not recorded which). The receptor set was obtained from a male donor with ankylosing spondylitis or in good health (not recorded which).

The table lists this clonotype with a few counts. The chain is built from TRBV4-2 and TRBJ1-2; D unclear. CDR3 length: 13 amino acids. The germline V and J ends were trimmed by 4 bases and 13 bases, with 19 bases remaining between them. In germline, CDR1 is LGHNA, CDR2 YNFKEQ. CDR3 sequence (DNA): TGTGCCAGCAGCCTCCGTGGCAGTAAGCTCCCCACCTTC. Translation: CASSLRGSKLPTF.

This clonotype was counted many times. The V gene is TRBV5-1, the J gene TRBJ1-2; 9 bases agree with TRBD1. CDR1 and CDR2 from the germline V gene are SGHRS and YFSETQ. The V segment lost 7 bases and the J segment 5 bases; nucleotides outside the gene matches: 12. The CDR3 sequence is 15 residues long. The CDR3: CASVIDPGQGYGYTF. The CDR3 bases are TGCGCCAGCGTCATCGATCCGGGACAGGGATATGGCTACACCTTC.

In DNA form, the CDR3 reads TGTGCCAGCAGCCCGACAGGGAGGGTACGAGGCACTGAAGCTTTCTTT. This encodes CASSPTGRVRGTEAFF. The rearrangement uses TRBV6-1 and TRBJ1-1, with 7 positions matching TRBD1. J lost 4 bases, V lost 6 bases, and 14 bases had no gene match. This CDR3 region has 16 residues. Germline CDR1 is MNHNS and CDR2 is SASEGT.

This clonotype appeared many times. CDR3 bases: TGCAGTGCTAGAACCCCGGACAGGGGAGGCACTGAAGCTTTCTTT. Amino acid sequence: CSARTPDRGGTEAFF. This chain joins TRBV20-1 and TRBJ1-1; 9 nucleotides agree with TRBD1. The CDR3 consists of 15 residues. The germline V gene encodes CDR1 DFQATT and CDR2 SNEGSKA (reference sequence). J lost 4 bases, V lost 2 bases, and 8 bases had no gene match.

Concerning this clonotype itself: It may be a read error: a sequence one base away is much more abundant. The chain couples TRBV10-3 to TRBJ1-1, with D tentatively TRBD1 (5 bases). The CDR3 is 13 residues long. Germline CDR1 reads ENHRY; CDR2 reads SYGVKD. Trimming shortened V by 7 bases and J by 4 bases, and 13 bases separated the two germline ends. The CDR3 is CAITGAVATEAFF. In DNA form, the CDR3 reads TGTGCCATCACCGGGGCCGTGGCCACTGAAGCTTTCTTT.

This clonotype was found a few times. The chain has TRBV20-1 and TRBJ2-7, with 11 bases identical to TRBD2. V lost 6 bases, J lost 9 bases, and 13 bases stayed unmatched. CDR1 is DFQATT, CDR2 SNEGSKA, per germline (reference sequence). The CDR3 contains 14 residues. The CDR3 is CSAAGTSGFSGQYF. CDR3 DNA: TGCAGTGCGGCCGGGACTAGCGGTTTTTCGGGGCAGTACTTC.

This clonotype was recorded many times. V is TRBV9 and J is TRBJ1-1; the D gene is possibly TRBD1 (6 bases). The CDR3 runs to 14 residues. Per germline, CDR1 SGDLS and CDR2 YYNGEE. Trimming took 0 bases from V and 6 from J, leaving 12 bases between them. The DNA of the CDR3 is TGTGCCAGCAGCGTAGGGCCCGGGGGCGCTGAAGCTTTCTTT. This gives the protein CASSVGPGGAEAFF.

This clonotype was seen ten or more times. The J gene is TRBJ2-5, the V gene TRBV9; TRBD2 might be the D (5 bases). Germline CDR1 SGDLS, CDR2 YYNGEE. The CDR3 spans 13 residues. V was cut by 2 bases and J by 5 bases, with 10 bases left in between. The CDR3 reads CASSVRLAETQYF. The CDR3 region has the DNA TGTGCCAGCAGCGTCCGCCTAGCTGAGACCCAGTACTTC. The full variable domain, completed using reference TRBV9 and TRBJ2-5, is DSGVTQTPKHLITATGQRVTLRCSPRSGDLSVYWYQQSLDQGLQFLIQYYNGEERAKGNILERFSAQQFPDLHSELNLSSLELGDSALYFCASSVRLAETQYFGPGTRLLVL.

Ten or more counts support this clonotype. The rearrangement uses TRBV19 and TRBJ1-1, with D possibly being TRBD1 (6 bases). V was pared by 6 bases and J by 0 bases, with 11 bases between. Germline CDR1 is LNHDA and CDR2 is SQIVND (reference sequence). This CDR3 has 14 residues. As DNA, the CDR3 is TGTGCCAGTAGGCAGGGGCTGGTGAACACTGAAGCTTTCTTT. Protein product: CASRQGLVNTEAFF.

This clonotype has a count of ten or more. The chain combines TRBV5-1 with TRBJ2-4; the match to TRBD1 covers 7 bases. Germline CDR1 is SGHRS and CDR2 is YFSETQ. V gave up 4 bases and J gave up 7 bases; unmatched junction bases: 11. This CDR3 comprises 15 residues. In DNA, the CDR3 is TGCGCCAGCAGCCGAACAGGGGCGGTGGGTAACATTCAGTACTTC. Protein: CASSRTGAVGNIQYF.

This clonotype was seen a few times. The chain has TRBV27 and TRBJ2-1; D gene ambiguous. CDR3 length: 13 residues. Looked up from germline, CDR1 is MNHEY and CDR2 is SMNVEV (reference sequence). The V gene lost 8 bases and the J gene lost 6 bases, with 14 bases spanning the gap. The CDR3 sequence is CASRMRRRNEQFF. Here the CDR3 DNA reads TGTGCCAGCCGGATGCGACGGCGCAATGAGCAGTTCTTC.

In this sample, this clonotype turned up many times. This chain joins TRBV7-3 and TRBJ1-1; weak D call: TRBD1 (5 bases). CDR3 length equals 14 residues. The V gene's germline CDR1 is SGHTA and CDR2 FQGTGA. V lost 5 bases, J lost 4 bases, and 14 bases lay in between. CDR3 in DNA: TGTGCCAGCAGCGCCTCCGCCGGGGCCACTGAAGCTTTCTTT. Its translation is CASSASAGATEAFF.

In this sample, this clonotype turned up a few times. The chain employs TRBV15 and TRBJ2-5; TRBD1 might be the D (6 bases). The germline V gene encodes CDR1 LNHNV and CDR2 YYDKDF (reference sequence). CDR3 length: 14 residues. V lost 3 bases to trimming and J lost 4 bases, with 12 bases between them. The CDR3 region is CATSSPTGRETQYF. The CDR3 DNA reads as TGTGCCACCAGCAGCCCCACAGGGAGAGAGACCCAGTACTTC. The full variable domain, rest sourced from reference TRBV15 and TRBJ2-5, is DAMVIQNPRYQVTQFGKPVTLSCSQTLNHNVMYWYQQKSSQAPKLLFHYYDKDFNNEADTPDNFQSRRPNTSFCFLDIRSPGLGDTAMYLCATSSPTGRETQYFGPGTRLLVL.

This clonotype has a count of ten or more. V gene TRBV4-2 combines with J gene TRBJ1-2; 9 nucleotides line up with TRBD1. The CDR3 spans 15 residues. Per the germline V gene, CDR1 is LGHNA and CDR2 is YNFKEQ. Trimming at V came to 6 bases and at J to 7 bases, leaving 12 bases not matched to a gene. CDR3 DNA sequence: TGTGCCAGCAGGAGGAGGGGACAGGGTATCGGTGGCTACACCTTC. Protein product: CASRRRGQGIGGYTF.

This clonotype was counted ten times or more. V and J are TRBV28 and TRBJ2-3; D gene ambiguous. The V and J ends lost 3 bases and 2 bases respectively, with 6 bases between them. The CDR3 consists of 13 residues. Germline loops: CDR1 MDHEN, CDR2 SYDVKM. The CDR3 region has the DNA TGTGCCAGCAGTTTTCGGGTCACAGATACGCAGTATTTT. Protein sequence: CASSFRVTDTQYF. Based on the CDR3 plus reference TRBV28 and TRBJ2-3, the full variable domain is DVKVTQSSRYLVKRTGEKVFLECVQDMDHENMFWYRQDPGLGLRLIYFSYDVKMKEKGDIPEGYSVSREKKERFSLILESASTNQTSMYLCASSFRVTDTQYFGPGTRLTVL.

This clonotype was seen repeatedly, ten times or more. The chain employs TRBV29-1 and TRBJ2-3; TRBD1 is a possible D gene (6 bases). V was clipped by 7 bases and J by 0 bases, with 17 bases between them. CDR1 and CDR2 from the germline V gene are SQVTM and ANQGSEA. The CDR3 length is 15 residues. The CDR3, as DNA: TGCAGCGCTGAGGGGTGGGGACACAGCACAGATACGCAGTATTTT. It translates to CSAEGWGHSTDTQYF.

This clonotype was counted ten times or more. The CDR3 DNA is TGCGCCAGCAGCTTAACGTTGGGGCGCATTCAGTACTTC. Translating it yields CASSLTLGRIQYF. This chain uses TRBV5-1 with TRBJ2-4, with D maybe TRBD1 (5 bases). Germline CDR1 is SGHRS and CDR2 is YFSETQ. V gave up 2 bases and J gave up 9 bases, with 12 bases separating them. The CDR3 has 13 amino acids.

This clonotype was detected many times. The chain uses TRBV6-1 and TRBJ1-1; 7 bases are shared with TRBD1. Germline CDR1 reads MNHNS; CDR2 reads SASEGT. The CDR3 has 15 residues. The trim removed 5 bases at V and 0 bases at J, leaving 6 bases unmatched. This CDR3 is CASSQDRAMNTEAFF. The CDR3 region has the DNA TGTGCCAGCAGTCAAGACAGGGCCATGAACACTGAAGCTTTCTTT.

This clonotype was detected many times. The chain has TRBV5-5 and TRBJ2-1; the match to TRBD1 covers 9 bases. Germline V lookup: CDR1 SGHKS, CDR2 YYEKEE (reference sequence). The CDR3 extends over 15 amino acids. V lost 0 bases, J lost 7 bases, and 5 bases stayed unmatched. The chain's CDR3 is CASSLDGQGWNEQFF. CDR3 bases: TGTGCCAGCAGCTTGGACGGACAGGGGTGGAATGAGCAGTTCTTC.

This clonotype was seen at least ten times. This CDR3 reads CSANQGRDSPLHF. DNA of the CDR3: TGCAGTGCTAACCAGGGGAGAGATTCACCCCTCCACTTT. The chain uses TRBV20-1 and TRBJ1-6; a possible D gene is TRBD1 (6 bases). The germline V gene has CDR1 DFQATT and CDR2 SNEGSKA (reference sequence). The CDR3 extends over 13 amino acids. V gave up 4 bases and J gave up 8 bases, with 12 bases separating them.

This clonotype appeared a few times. The CDR3 spells CASSPGGDTGELFF. The CDR3, as DNA: TGTGCCAGCAGCCCTGGTGGGGACACCGGGGAGCTGTTTTTT. The chain is built from TRBV7-9 and TRBJ2-2, with D uncertain. Germline-derived CDR1 and CDR2 are SEHNR and FQNEAQ (reference sequence). CDR3 length: 14 amino acids. Trimming pared 5 bases from V and 3 bases from J, leaving 10 bases between.

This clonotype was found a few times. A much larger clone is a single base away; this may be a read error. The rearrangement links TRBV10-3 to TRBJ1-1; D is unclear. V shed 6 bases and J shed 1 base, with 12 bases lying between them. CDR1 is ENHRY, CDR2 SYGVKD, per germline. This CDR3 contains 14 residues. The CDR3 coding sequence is TGTGCCATCAGAACCACTACGGAGAACACTGAAGCTTTCTTT. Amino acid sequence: CAIRTTTENTEAFF.

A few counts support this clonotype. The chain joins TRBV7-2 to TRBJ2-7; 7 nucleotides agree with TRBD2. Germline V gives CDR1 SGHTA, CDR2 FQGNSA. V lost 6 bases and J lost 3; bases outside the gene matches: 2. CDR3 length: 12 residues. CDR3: CASRGEGYEQYF. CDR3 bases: TGTGCCAGCAGAGGGGAGGGCTACGAGCAGTACTTC.

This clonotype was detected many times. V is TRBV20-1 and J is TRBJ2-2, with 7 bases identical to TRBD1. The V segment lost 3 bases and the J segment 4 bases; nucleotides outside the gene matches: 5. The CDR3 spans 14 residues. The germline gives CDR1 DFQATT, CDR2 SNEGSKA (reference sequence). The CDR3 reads CSASRQGGTGELFF. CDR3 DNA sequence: TGCAGTGCTAGCAGACAGGGTGGCACCGGGGAGCTGTTTTTT.

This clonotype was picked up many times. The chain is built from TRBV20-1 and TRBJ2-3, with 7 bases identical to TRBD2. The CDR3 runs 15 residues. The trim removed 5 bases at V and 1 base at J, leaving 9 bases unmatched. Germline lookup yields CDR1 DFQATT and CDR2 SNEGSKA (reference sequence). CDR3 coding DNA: TGCAGTGCTGCCCGGCCTAGCGGAGGCACAGATACGCAGTATTTT. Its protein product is CSAARPSGGTDTQYF.

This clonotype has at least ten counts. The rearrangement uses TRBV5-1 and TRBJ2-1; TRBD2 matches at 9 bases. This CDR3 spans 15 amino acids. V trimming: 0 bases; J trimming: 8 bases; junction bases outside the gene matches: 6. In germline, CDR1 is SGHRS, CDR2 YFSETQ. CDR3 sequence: CASSLGSSGIDEQFF. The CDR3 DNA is TGCGCCAGCAGCTTGGGTTCTAGCGGGATCGATGAGCAGTTCTTC.

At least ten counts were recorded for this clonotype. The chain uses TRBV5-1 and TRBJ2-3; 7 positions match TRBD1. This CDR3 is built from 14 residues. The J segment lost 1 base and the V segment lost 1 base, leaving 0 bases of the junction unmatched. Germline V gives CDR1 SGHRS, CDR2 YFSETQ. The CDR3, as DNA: TGCGCCAGCAGCTTGCAGGGGGGCACAGATACGCAGTATTTT. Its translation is CASSLQGGTDTQYF. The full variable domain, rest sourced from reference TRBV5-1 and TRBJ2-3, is KAGVTQTPRYLIKTRGQQVTLSCSPISGHRSVSWYQQTPGQGLQFLFEYFSETQRNKGNFPGRFSGRQFSNSRSEMNVSTLELGDSALYLCASSLQGGTDTQYFGPGTRLTVL.

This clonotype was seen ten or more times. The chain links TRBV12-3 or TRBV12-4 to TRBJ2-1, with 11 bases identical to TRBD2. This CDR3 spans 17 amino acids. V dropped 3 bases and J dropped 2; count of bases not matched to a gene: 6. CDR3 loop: CASSFSLAGGPYNEQFF. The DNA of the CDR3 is TGTGCCAGCAGTTTTAGCCTAGCGGGAGGTCCCTACAATGAGCAGTTCTTC.